This TCR beta chain was found in a study of Graves' ophthalmopathy and Graves' hyperthyroidism listed by TCRdb under 2018. Background on the whole study: Peripheral blood was collected at initial diagnosis, before any treatment. The study used TCR beta repertoire signatures to distinguish Graves' ophthalmopathy from Graves' hyperthyroidism and to predict progression to ophthalmopathy. In total, 135 blood samples were TCR-sequenced: 43 ophthalmopathy, 75 hyperthyroidism and some 17 hyperthyroidism-to-ophthalmopathy patients. To explore V-J signatures that distinguish ophthalmopathy from hyperthyroidism, a discovery set of 100 patients was enrolled, made up of some 41 with ophthalmopathy and around 57 with stable hyperthyroidism. An independent validation cohort comprised around 19 hyperthyroidism patients and 15 to 17 patients who later progressed from hyperthyroidism to ophthalmopathy. T-cell repertoires of thyroid tissue and blood were compared in five or six hyperthyroidism patients. After sampling, hyperthyroidism patients received methimazole starting at 30 mg daily, and ophthalmopathy patients received high-dose intravenous methylprednisolone.

Hyperthyroidism was defined as stable when no progression to ophthalmopathy occurred within 18 months of follow-up. Patients with hyperthyroidism were aged 18 to 65 years, had been newly diagnosed, and had a disease duration of less than 2 months. Patients were excluded if they had other autoimmune diseases, uncontrolled infections, pregnancy or lactation. Diagnosis relied on clinical symptoms, serum thyroxine, TRAb, thyroid ultrasound and orbital computed tomography. Using Ficoll-Paque density gradient centrifugation, PBMCs were isolated from 9.5 to 10 ml of fresh peripheral blood. Trizol reagent was used to extract the total RNA, and its quality was then checked on an Agilent 2100 Bioanalyzer. Study-level results and caveats: In cross-validation, the 13-signature model distinguished ophthalmopathy from stable hyperthyroidism with approximately 90% sensitivity and 81.08% specificity, while in the test set the corresponding values were around 79% and 71%. In validation, the model predicted ophthalmopathy progression with more than 70% sensitivity and 72.22% specificity; around twelve predicted patients were CT-confirmed with GO in a median of around 6 months. No statistical method was used to set the sample size in advance, and the investigators knew which group each participant was assigned to. Most expanded thyroid clonotypes with frequency above 0.001 were also detected in blood, suggesting blood repertoires may reflect the thyroid immune response.

Taken from the germline V gene, the CDR1 and CDR2 loops are MNHNS and SASEGT. The CDR3, from cysteine to phenylalanine, totals 13 residues. The only DNA kept is the CDR3, 39 bases in frame from the first base. At the junction V is shortened by 5 bases and J by 4 bases; bases outside the gene matches: 4. This clonotype was picked up many times. What antigen it recognizes has not been identified. No per-base quality is available; no much larger clone lies one base away. For repertoire sequencing, TCR beta CDR3 regions were amplified from RNA transcripts. The first round was an RT-PCR using HTBI primers with the Qiagen OneStep RT-PCR kit, and this first round was followed by a second-round multiplex PCR, then size selection and purification. The libraries underwent paired-end sequencing with 100 bp reads on an Illumina HiSeq2000. In the original analysis: SOAPnuke was used to process the reads, throwing out any read that had adapters, had uncalled bases, had a mean Phred below 15, or lacked an exact constant-primer or identifier match. High-quality paired reads were merged with COPE v1.2.5. Unique nucleotide sequences were defined as clonotypes and aligned to IMGT TRB V, D and J references using MiTCR v1.1. The analysis was limited to V-J combinations with a frequency above 0.0001, which together covered 98% to 99.2% of repertoires. A TCR clonal expansion and chaos score per V-J combination was defined as the ratio of F50 clonal expansion to chaos observed in the TCRdist matrix. Welch's t-statistics and random forest were used to reduce features to about 13 V-J combinations, which were fed into a naive Bayes classifier. The similarity between thyroid and blood repertoires was quantified using the Morisita-Horn index. TCRdb reran the public reads through fastp at Q25 and MiXCR, keeping productive beta chains. Every CDR3 protein is listed once, alongside the most common genes and DNA of its rows. TCRdb, not the authors, supplied the V and J calls. The sample contains about 370,000 distinct CDR3 sequences, 17% of them found a single time. Roughly 2.6% of the sample rests with the top ten.

Specimen: peripheral blood. This receptor was obtained from an adult woman with stable Graves' hyperthyroidism. This chain joins TRBV6-1 to TRBJ1-1; 7 of the junction bases match TRBD1. The DNA reads as follows: TGTGCCAGCAGTAAGCACAGGGGCACTGAAGCTTTCTTT. The translation is CASSKHRGTEAFF.